These 26 T cell receptor beta chains were all obtained from the same sample, sequenced in a study of T cell repertoires in cytomegalovirus infection. Which antigens these TCRs recognize remains unknown. TCRdb processed the reads anew with MiXCR; each CDR3 protein has one entry. The table has 95,000 to 150,000 distinct CDR3 sequences, about 32% seen once. The specimen comprised CD8+ T cells from cultured PBMCs, sampled from culture after CMV antigen stimulation. Source of these receptors: a human donor in good health (CMV status not recorded). Some clones in this sample may be carry-over from other donors' samples.

This clonotype was counted at least ten times. The chain recombines TRBV7-2 with TRBJ2-1; TRBD2 aligns across 8 bases. This CDR3 has 16 amino acids. The V gene's germline CDR1 is SGHTA and CDR2 FQGNSA. The J segment lost 4 bases and the V segment lost 0 bases, leaving 5 bases of the junction unmatched. For the CDR3, the DNA is TGTGCCAGCAGCTTAGCCGGGGGGGCCAGTTACAATGAGCAGTTCTTC. This codes for CASSLAGGASYNEQFF.

In its sample, this clonotype was seen once. The V and J genes are TRBV27 and TRBJ1-5; perhaps TRBD1 as D (6 bases). Germline CDR1 and CDR2: MNHEY and SMNVEV (reference sequence). CDR3 length equals 15 residues. The V gene lost 5 bases and the J gene lost 3 bases, with 14 bases spanning the gap. The CDR3 protein is CASSAYRDPNQPQHF. CDR3 in DNA: TGTGCCAGCAGTGCGTACAGGGATCCCAATCAGCCCCAGCATTTT.

A few counts support this clonotype. The J gene is TRBJ2-3, the V gene TRBV6-6; TRBD2 matches at 8 bases. V gave up 6 bases and J gave up 4 bases; unmatched junction bases: 6. Per the germline V gene, CDR1 is MNHNY and CDR2 is SVGAGI (reference sequence). This CDR3 is built from 14 residues. Here the CDR3 DNA reads TGTGCCAGCAGACCCGGGGGGGGGTCAGATACGCAGTATTTT. Translating gives CASRPGGGSDTQYF.

This clonotype was seen ten or more times. The V and J genes are TRBV12-3 or TRBV12-4 and TRBJ1-1; tentative D call: TRBD1 (6 bases). The CDR3 totals 12 residues. Trimming stripped 11 bases from V and 0 bases from J, with 10 bases between. The CDR3 sequence: CACTGLNTEAFF. CDR3 coding DNA: TGTGCCTGCACAGGGTTGAACACTGAAGCTTTCTTT.

The CDR3 region has the DNA TGTGCCAGCAGTTCGGGATCGGGGCAATACAATGAGCAGTTCTTC. Its protein product is CASSSGSGQYNEQFF. The V gene is TRBV6-1, the J gene TRBJ2-1; D is tentatively TRBD1 or TRBD2 (5 bases each). Germline loops: CDR1 MNHNS, CDR2 SASEGT. The CDR3 extends over 15 amino acids. Trimming removed 5 bases from V and 4 bases from J, with 15 bases in between.

This chain joins TRBV6-6 and TRBJ2-5; 12 bases are a match to TRBD2. The CDR3 has 17 amino acids. The ends lost 6 bases at V and 1 base at J; junction bases unmatched: 9. CDR1 MNHNY and CDR2 SVGAGI come from the germline V gene (reference sequence). The CDR3: CASRARLAGAIQETQYF. CDR3 coding DNA: TGTGCCAGCAGGGCCCGACTAGCGGGGGCAATCCAAGAGACCCAGTACTTC.

This clonotype was found a few times. The rearrangement links TRBV27 to TRBJ1-1; 10 positions match TRBD1. J lost 3 bases, V lost 7 bases, and 11 bases had no gene match. The V gene's germline CDR1 is MNHEY and CDR2 SMNVEV (reference sequence). There are 16 residues in the CDR3. The CDR3 region is CASIEGQGGGYTEAFF. The CDR3 coding sequence is TGTGCCAGCATCGAAGGACAGGGGGGTGGGTACACTGAAGCTTTCTTT.

DNA for the CDR3: TGTGCCAGCTCATTCCCGGGACCGGGCTACACCTTC. This encodes CASSFPGPGYTF. This rearrangement joins TRBV6-2 or TRBV6-3 to TRBJ1-2; perhaps TRBD1 as D (5 bases). The V gene's germline CDR1 is MNHEY and CDR2 SVGEGT. There are 12 residues in the CDR3. Between the trimmed V and J ends, which lost 8 bases and 8 bases, there was a span of 15 bases.

This sequence joins TRBV4-1 and TRBJ1-1; possible D gene TRBD1, 6 bases. CDR1 is MGHRA and CDR2 is YSYEKL in the germline V gene. V was shortened by 1 base and J by 5 bases, with 14 bases between the two germline ends. The CDR3 covers 15 residues. The CDR3 protein is CASSQGWGAGTEAFF. The CDR3 coding sequence is TGCGCCAGCAGCCAAGGATGGGGGGCCGGAACTGAAGCTTTCTTT.

This clonotype has just a few counts. The chain couples TRBV7-3 to TRBJ1-1, with unresolved D. Trimming shortened V by 5 bases and J by 3 bases, and 13 bases separated the two germline ends. The CDR3 runs 14 residues. Germline V gene data show CDR1 as SGHTA and CDR2 as FQGTGA. CDR3 amino acids: CASSLRRGYTEAFF. DNA for the CDR3: TGTGCCAGCAGCCTCCGCCGGGGTTACACTGAAGCTTTCTTT.

The V gene is TRBV6-6, the J gene TRBJ2-2; weak D call: TRBD1 (6 bases). CDR1 MNHNY and CDR2 SVGAGI come from the germline V gene (reference sequence). The CDR3 totals 15 residues. Trimming took off 5 bases at V and 0 bases at J, with 10 bases between the two ends. The CDR3 spells CASSTRGANTGELFF. The CDR3 DNA reads TGTGCCAGCAGTACCAGGGGTGCGAACACCGGGGAGCTGTTTTTT.

This clonotype turned up a few times. The V call is TRBV27, the J call TRBJ2-1, with 8 bases aligning to TRBD2. The CDR3 extends over 15 amino acids. The J segment lost 4 bases and the V segment lost 4 bases, leaving 6 bases of the junction unmatched. Germline values: CDR1 MNHEY, CDR2 SMNVEV (reference sequence). The CDR3 DNA reads TGTGCCAGCAGTTGGGTAGGGACTAGTTACAATGAGCAGTTCTTC. It yields the protein CASSWVGTSYNEQFF.

This clonotype showed up many times. The chain combines TRBV28 with TRBJ2-7; D gene unclear. The CDR3 loop spans 11 amino acids. Trimming removed 1 base from V and 3 bases from J, with 1 base in between. Germline V CDR1 and CDR2: MDHEN, SYDVKM. As DNA, the CDR3 is TGTGCCAGCAGTTTATACTACGAGCAGTACTTC. Encoded protein: CASSLYYEQYF.

This clonotype showed up just a few times. The DNA of the CDR3 is TGTGCCAGCAGTGGTTCAGATACGCAGTATTTT. Translation gives CASSGSDTQYF. The chain is built from TRBV12-3 or TRBV12-4 and TRBJ2-3; D gene unclear. V dropped 5 bases and J dropped 4 bases, with 4 bases sitting between them. The CDR3 spans 11 residues.

The table lists this clonotype with a count of one. The chain's CDR3 is CASSFLRYSGELFF. DNA for the CDR3: TGTGCCAGCAGTTTTCTCCGGTATTCCGGGGAGCTGTTTTTT. This sequence joins TRBV12-3 or TRBV12-4 and TRBJ2-2; D unclear. V lost 3 bases and J lost 6, with 11 bases in between. This CDR3 region has 14 residues.

This clonotype has ten or more counts. V gene TRBV6-1 combines with J gene TRBJ1-6; D gene uncertain. The V and J ends lost 3 bases and 10 bases respectively, with 16 bases between them. Germline V gives CDR1 MNHNS, CDR2 SASEGT. CDR3 length equals 15 residues. The CDR3 spells CASSESVLLRSPLHF. The CDR3 nucleotides read TGTGCCAGCAGTGAGTCGGTACTCCTACGCTCACCCCTCCACTTT.

This clonotype was counted at least ten times. J is TRBJ2-7 and V is TRBV3-1, with D unclear. V was cut by 6 bases and J by 3 bases, with 6 bases left in between. This CDR3 contains 11 residues. Germline V gives CDR1 LGHDT, CDR2 YNNKEL (reference sequence). The CDR3 sequence is CASSFGYEQYF. CDR3 coding DNA: TGTGCCAGCAGTTTCGGCTACGAGCAGTACTTC.

This clonotype was recorded a few times. In DNA, the CDR3 is TGTGCCAGTAGTATCCGCCCGGGCAATGAGCAGTTCTTC. Protein: CASSIRPGNEQFF. V gene TRBV19 combines with J gene TRBJ2-1; D unresolved. With 3 bases removed from V and 6 bases from J, the gap between germline ends came to 9 bases. Germline V gives CDR1 LNHDA, CDR2 SQIVND (reference sequence). There are 13 residues in the CDR3. The variable domain in full, with the rest retrieved from reference TRBV19 and TRBJ2-1, is DGGITQSPKYLFRKEGQNVTLSCEQNLNHDAMYWYRQDPGQGLRLIYYSQIVNDFQKGDIAEGYSVSREKKESFPLTVTSAQKNPTAFYLCASSIRPGNEQFFGPGTRLTVL.

This clonotype has at least ten counts. The J gene is TRBJ1-2, the V gene TRBV7-2; 7 bases align to TRBD1. Unmatched junction bases numbered 1, after V lost 1 base and J lost 5 bases. Germline loops: CDR1 SGHTA, CDR2 FQGNSA. There are 13 residues in the CDR3. The CDR3 loop reads CASSLDRGYGYTF. The CDR3 region has the DNA TGTGCCAGCAGCTTAGACAGGGGTTATGGCTACACCTTC.

This clonotype was detected a few times. The V and J genes are TRBV27 and TRBJ1-6; 10 bases fit TRBD1. The germline CDR1 and CDR2 sequences are MNHEY and SMNVEV (reference sequence). The CDR3 consists of 15 residues. The J segment lost 9 bases and the V segment lost 6 bases, leaving 8 bases of the junction unmatched. CDR3 bases: TGTGCCAGCAGAGACGGGACAGGGGAAGCTTCACCCCTCCACTTT. It translates to CASRDGTGEASPLHF.

This clonotype has just a few counts. The genes are TRBV7-6 and TRBJ2-5; TRBD2 matches 7 bases. Germline assignment: CDR1 SGHVS and CDR2 FNYEAQ. The CDR3 is 12 amino acids. Trimming at V came to 5 bases and at J to 5 bases, leaving 2 bases not matched to a gene. The CDR3: CASSERDETQYF. DNA of the CDR3: TGTGCCAGCAGCGAGCGGGACGAGACCCAGTACTTC.

This clonotype was seen a few times. V and J are TRBV25-1 and TRBJ2-7, with a tentative D call TRBD2 (6 bases). The CDR3 has 13 amino acids. Germline V gives CDR1 MGHDK, CDR2 SYGVNS. The V gene lost 1 base and the J gene lost 2 bases, with 6 bases spanning the gap. CDR3 amino acids: CASSEWGAYEQYF. CDR3 nucleotide sequence: TGTGCCAGCAGTGAATGGGGGGCCTACGAGCAGTACTTC.

There are a few counts of this clonotype. V is TRBV7-8 and J is TRBJ1-1; TRBD1 matches 8 bases. V lost 4 bases to trimming and J lost 8 bases; unmatched junction nucleotides: 9. Germline CDR1 reads SGHVS; CDR2 reads FQNEAQ. The CDR3 has 14 amino acids. Written as DNA, the CDR3 is TGTGCCAGCAGCTCGGAAGGGACAGGTCTGGAAGCTTTCTTT. This gives the protein CASSSEGTGLEAFF.

The chain has TRBV19 and TRBJ1-1; tentatively, D is TRBD1 (5 bases). The V gene lost 3 bases and the J gene lost 1 base, with 12 bases spanning the gap. The CDR3 has 15 residues. Germline V lookup: CDR1 LNHDA, CDR2 SQIVND (reference sequence). As DNA, the CDR3 is TGTGCCAGTAGTATCTGGGACCGCGGGAACACTGAAGCTTTCTTT. This sequence encodes CASSIWDRGNTEAFF.

The rearrangement links TRBV3-1 to TRBJ2-2; weak D call: TRBD2 (6 bases). CDR3 size: 17 residues. Germline loops: CDR1 LGHDT, CDR2 YNNKEL (reference sequence). With 2 bases removed from V and 13 bases from J, the gap between germline ends came to 26 bases. The CDR3 nucleotides are TGTGCCAGCAGCCAACGACAATTGGGAGGAGGCGAGAGGGGGCTGTTTTTT. Its translation is CASSQRQLGGGERGLFF.

This clonotype has a handful of counts. The chain joins TRBV27 to TRBJ1-6, with 9 bases fitting TRBD1. The CDR3 has 15 amino acids. The trim removed 5 bases at V and 9 bases at J, leaving 8 bases unmatched. Germline V CDR1 and CDR2: MNHEY, SMNVEV (reference sequence). Written as DNA, the CDR3 is TGTGCCAGCAGTAAAGGACAGGGGTACAGTTCACCCCTCCACTTT. It encodes CASSKGQGYSSPLHF.